Described below is a single T cell receptor beta chain sequence and its context. The CDR3 is 15 amino acids. Germline V gives CDR1 MNHEY, CDR2 SVGAGI. V shed 6 bases and J shed 3 bases, with 15 bases lying between them. This sample is part of a study of blood T cell repertoires in COVID-19. About the study: Sites across the United States, Italy and Spain contributed samples from acute and convalescent COVID-19. T cells, B-cell-depleted T cells, or PBMCs supplied cDNA or gDNA.

Authors' processing steps: Reference gene primer amplification gave nucleated cell count estimates. Clones were read by immunoSEQ multiplex PCR, and TCRdb kept only the in-frame ones, dropping some. D and trimming were read from the DNA, whereas the V and J calls and clone size are those reported in that table. The sample has about 170,000 clones, approximately 85% seen once. The TCR sequence derives from a man between 60 and 75 years old who had recovered from COVID-19. Sequenced material: peripheral blood. This chain uses TRBV6-5 with TRBJ2-1; D unclear. The CDR3 here is CASRFGAYDYNEQFF. The CDR3 DNA follows: TGTGCCAGCAGATTTGGAGCTTATGACTACAATGAGCAGTTCTTC.